These T cell receptor beta chains were read from a single sample in a study of blood T cell repertoires in COVID-19. Clones were read by immunoSEQ multiplex PCR, and TCRdb kept only the in-frame ones, dropping some. This table has around 92,000 clones, around 84% appearing once. Sequenced material: peripheral blood. The source is a woman in her sixties or seventies in a cohort sampled during active or convalescent COVID-19. The CDR3 runs from the conserved cysteine through the conserved F or W. D genes are given only for firm matches. A row's size may be missing; if present it is once, few, many or a size class.

cdr3_nt,cdr3_aa,clone_size,j_call,v_call,d_call
TGTGCCATCAGCTCCGGGGAGACCTACGAGCAGTACTTC,CAISSGETYEQYF,few,TRBJ2-7,TRBV10-3,-
TGTGCCAGCAGCTTAGTATCCTTGAGGAGGACAGGGGACTATGGCTACACCTTC,CASSLVSLRRTGDYGYTF,-,TRBJ1-2,TRBV7-2,TRBD1
TGTGCCAGTAGTATGTGGACAGGGTCCACTGAAGCTTTCTTT,CASSMWTGSTEAFF,-,TRBJ1-1,TRBV19,TRBD1
TGCAGCGTTGTCACCCAGACAGGGAATAGCAATCAGCCCCAGCATTTT,CSVVTQTGNSNQPQHF,-,TRBJ1-5,TRBV29-1,TRBD1
TGTGCCAGCAGCTCCGAACAGGGTACTGGCTACGAGCAGTACTTC,CASSSEQGTGYEQYF,few,TRBJ2-7,TRBV7-6,-
TGTGCCAGCACCACCCCGACATCATGGGGCTACACCTTC,CASTTPTSWGYTF,few,TRBJ1-2,TRBV12-3/TRBV12-4,-
TGTGCCAGCAGCTTAGACACTAGCGGGGGGAACAATGAGCAGTTCTTC,CASSLDTSGGNNEQFF,-,TRBJ2-1,TRBV7-2,TRBD2
TGTGCCAGCAGCCTTGACAGGGGGTTTTACACCTTC,CASSLDRGFYTF,-,TRBJ1-2,TRBV3-1/TRBV3-2,TRBD1
TGTGCCAGCAGCTTAGTCCCAGGGCGCGGGGAGCTGTTTTTT,CASSLVPGRGELFF,-,TRBJ2-2,TRBV11-3,-
TGCGCCAGCAGCGGGAGGACGCGGCGAGCAGATACGCAGTATTTT,CASSGRTRRADTQYF,-,TRBJ2-3,TRBV5-1,-
TGTGCCAGCAGTGGGGACAGGGCGAACACCGGGGAGCTGTTTTTT,CASSGDRANTGELFF,-,TRBJ2-2,TRBV27,TRBD1
TGTGCCAGCAGCCCCCTGACAGGGAACTATAATTCACCCCTCCACTTT,CASSPLTGNYNSPLHF,once,TRBJ1-6,TRBV9,TRBD1
TGTGCCAGTAGTCGAGTCCTAGCGGGAGGTTCGTACGAGCAGTACTTC,CASSRVLAGGSYEQYF,-,TRBJ2-7,TRBV19,TRBD2
TGTGCCAGCAGCATTCGGACAGATGCGGGCACTGAAGCTTTCTTT,CASSIRTDAGTEAFF,-,TRBJ1-1,TRBV3-1/TRBV3-2,-
TGCGCCAGCAGCCAATGGCCCCAAGACAGACCTAATGAAAAACTGTTTTTT,CASSQWPQDRPNEKLFF,-,TRBJ1-4,TRBV4-1,-
TGTGCCAGCAGTTTCTGGGCAGGGGGCATGGGCACAGATACGCAGTATTTT,CASSFWAGGMGTDTQYF,-,TRBJ2-3,TRBV27,TRBD1